The 4 T cell receptor beta chains presented below share a single source sample, sequenced in a study of blood T cell repertoires in COVID-19. Clones were sequenced by immunoSEQ multiplex PCR, and TCRdb holds only the in-frame ones, with some missing. The sample contains around 200,000 clones, 90% of which appear only once. Input material: peripheral blood. The receptor source for this set is a man aged 50 to 60 with acute or convalescent COVID-19.

This chain uses TRBV5-1 with TRBJ1-4, with D possibly matching TRBD1 (6 bases). This CDR3 spans 15 amino acids. CDR1 is SGHRS and CDR2 is YFSETQ in the germline V gene. Deletions cut 0 bases from V and 2 bases from J, with 8 bases between. DNA of the CDR3: TGCGCCAGCAGCTTGGGCAGGGGCACTAATGAAAAACTGTTTTTT. Residues: CASSLGRGTNEKLFF. Drawing the rest from reference TRBV5-1 and TRBJ1-4, the complete variable domain is KAGVTQTPRYLIKTRGQQVTLSCSPISGHRSVSWYQQTPGQGLQFLFEYFSETQRNKGNFPGRFSGRQFSNSRSEMNVSTLELGDSALYLCASSLGRGTNEKLFFGSGTQLSVL.

V and J are TRBV2 and TRBJ1-4, with TRBD1 identical over 11 bases. J gave up 6 bases and V 0 bases, and 6 bases lay outside the gene matches. Germline CDR1 and CDR2: SNHLY and FYNNEI. The CDR3 extends over 17 amino acids. This CDR3 reads CASSEALGTGGDEKLFF. CDR3 coding DNA: TGTGCCAGCAGTGAAGCGCTGGGGACAGGGGGGGATGAAAAACTGTTTTTT.

This rearrangement joins TRBV7-8 to TRBJ1-1; a possible D gene is TRBD1 (5 bases). The CDR3 contains 15 residues. V shed 1 base and J shed 4 bases, with 13 bases lying between them. Germline V gene data show CDR1 as SGHVS and CDR2 as FQNEAQ. For the CDR3, the DNA is TGTGCCAGCAGCTTAGGGCGGGGGGGGAGCACTGAAGCTTTCTTT. Amino acid sequence: CASSLGRGGSTEAFF.

J is TRBJ2-1 and V is TRBV19; no reliable D call. CDR1 and CDR2 from the germline V gene are LNHDA and SQIVND (reference sequence). This CDR3 contains 17 residues. V lost 5 bases and J lost 0, with 17 bases in between. The CDR3 spells CASSPPRQALSYNEQFF. In nucleotides, the CDR3 is TGTGCCAGTAGTCCTCCTCGACAAGCCCTCTCCTACAATGAGCAGTTCTTC.